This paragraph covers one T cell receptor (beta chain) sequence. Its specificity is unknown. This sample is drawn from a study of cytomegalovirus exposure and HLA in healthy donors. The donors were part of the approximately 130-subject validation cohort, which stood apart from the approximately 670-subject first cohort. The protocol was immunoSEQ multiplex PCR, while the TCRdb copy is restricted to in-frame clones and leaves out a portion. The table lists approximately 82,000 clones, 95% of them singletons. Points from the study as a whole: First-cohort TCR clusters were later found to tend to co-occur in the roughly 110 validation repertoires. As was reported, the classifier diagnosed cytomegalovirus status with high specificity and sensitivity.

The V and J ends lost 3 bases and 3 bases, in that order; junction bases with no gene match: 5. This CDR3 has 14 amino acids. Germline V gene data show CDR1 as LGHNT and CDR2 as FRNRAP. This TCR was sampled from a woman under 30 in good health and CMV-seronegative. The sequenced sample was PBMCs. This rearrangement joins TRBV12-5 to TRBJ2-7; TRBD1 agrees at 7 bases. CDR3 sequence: CASGLGTVIYEQYF. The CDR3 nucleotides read TGTGCTAGTGGTTTAGGGACAGTCATCTACGAGCAGTACTTC.